The sample holds many counts of the clone carrying this T cell receptor (beta chain). The data originate from a study of T cells in Graves' hyperthyroidism and ophthalmopathy. Exclusion of a patient resulted from uncontrolled infection, other autoimmune disease, pregnancy or lactation. Amplified regions were TCR beta CDR3 sequences from RNA transcripts. With the HTBI primer set, the TCR CDR3 went through a first round of RT-PCR. MiXCR, run by TCRdb on the multiplex PCR reads, gives a single entry per CDR3 protein. The data hold approximately 640,000 distinct CDR3 sequences, with just under 45% observed a single time. The receptor comes from an adult man with Graves' disease, either hyperthyroidism or ophthalmopathy (not recorded which). The sequenced sample consisted of peripheral blood or thyroid tissue (not recorded which).

CDR3 loop: CASSEPYSPLHF. The DNA for the CDR3 is TGTGCCAGCAGTGAACCATATTCACCCCTCCACTTT. The chain carries TRBV2 and TRBJ1-6; no definite D call. V was cut by 2 bases and J by 8 bases, with 4 bases left in between. The germline V gene encodes CDR1 SNHLY and CDR2 FYNNEI. This CDR3 spans 12 amino acids. The full variable domain, in which reference TRBV2 and TRBJ1-6 provide the parts outside the CDR3, is EPEVTQTPSHQVTQMGQEVILRCVPISNHLYFYWYRQILGQKVEFLVSFYNNEISEKSEIFDDQFSVERPDGSNFTLKIRSTKLEDSAMYFCASSEPYSPLHFGNGTRLTVT.